This note documents a single TCR beta chain sequence. Its antigen is unknown. Nothing much larger sits one base from this clone, and base qualities are not available. The immunoSEQ Assay, a bias-controlled multiplex PCR, was used to amplify TCRbeta CDR3 regions from genomic DNA. In the source study's methods: Within the assay, amplification of reference gene primers was used to estimate how many nucleated cells each sample contained. Sequence reads were collapsed and filtered to measure the absolute abundance of every unique TCRbeta CDR3 rearrangement. Productive Simpson clonality was computed per sample as the square root of Simpson's diversity index over productive rearrangements. TCRdb carries this immuneACCESS record with in-frame sequences only. Its versions omit some clonotypes, under half of them owing to an unresolved V gene in the studies checked, with the rest unexplained. The V and J calls and the clone size are those of that table, but D and trimming were determined from the DNA. The sample has almost 350,000 clones on record, more than 70% of them singletons. Together, the top ten hold approximately 1% of the sample.

In the prospective study, participants were roughly 18 to 89 years old, resided in about two dozen geographic areas of the United States, and were enrolled through a virtual design. In the prospective study, cohorts were assigned on the basis of participant-reported clinical history obtained from a screening survey and a study questionnaire. Exposed participants had been in contact, within 2 weeks of entering the study, with a person who had a PCR-confirmed or clinician-diagnosed case of COVID-19. In the prospective study, mobile phlebotomists collected whole blood, serum and a nasopharyngeal or oropharyngeal swab from each participant. Participants in the prospective study had the option to provide additional blood draws and questionnaires over a roughly 2-month period. Prospective study blood samples were shipped either frozen or at room temperature before DNA extraction. This sample is part of a study of blood T cell repertoires in COVID-19 (dated by TCRdb to the early 2020s). Study-wide context: Collaborator samples came from the United States, Italy and Spain and covered acute and convalescent phases of COVID-19. The material from the prospective study consisted of cDNA or gDNA derived from T cells, B-cell-depleted T cells, or PBMCs. Deeply sampled blood TCRbeta repertoires from subjects exposed to, actively infected with, or recovered from COVID-19 were included in the dataset. The repertoires were made available in a free public database intended to serve as a resource for research on the immune response to SARS-CoV-2. Samples were obtained from the ongoing ImmuneRACE study (first 160 participants) and from about 1,300 subjects provided by 6 global collaborators. A de-identified subject ID, COVID-19 status, age in years and sex were almost always included in the sample metadata. Where HLA class I and class II types were available, the types were taken from metadata supplied by the sample provider, not from assay-based typing. Overall study results and their limits: How much clinical and demographic metadata was included differed by source and by participant, and the metadata was provided uncurated.

Sequenced sample: PBMCs or T cells enriched from blood (not recorded which). The sequence was collected from a woman under 40 who had been exposed to COVID-19.

The CDR3 protein is CASRRTSGTSSYEQYF. The bases are TGTGCCAGCAGGAGGACTAGCGGGACTAGCTCCTACGAGCAGTACTTC. This chain is built from TRBV27 and TRBJ2-7; 12 bases in the junction line up with TRBD2. Trimming leaves V shorter by 6 bases and J shorter by 0 bases, with the junction holding 6 bases beyond the gene matches. From a lookup of the germline V gene (reference sequence), CDR1 and CDR2 are MNHEY and SMNVEV. Inclusive of the bounding cysteine and phenylalanine, the CDR3 is 16 residues long. Solely the CDR3 DNA is kept, with 48 bases framed from the first base.